This T cell receptor beta chain was observed in a study of CD8+CD57+ T cells in acquired aplastic anemia. Study summary: Across the sorted CD4+ and CD8+ cells, DNA amounts averaged approximately 3.1 ug.

The TCR beta profiling, which covered VDJ combination and CDR3 sequence, was carried out using genomic DNA as the template. TCRdb reprocessed the reads via MiXCR and lists one record per CDR3 protein. The sample shows 150,000 to 200,000 distinct CDR3 sequences, 64% of them seen only once. Study-wide results and limits: Patients and controls shared nearly 30 CD8+ CDR3 sequences, which appeared highly expressed in patients and within their immunodominant clones. Between patients and controls, CD8+ Simpson's diversity did not vary significantly.

For this clonotype: Its target is unknown.

The CDR3 is 13 residues long. The junction had 6 bases not matched to a gene; V was cut back by 9 bases and J by 6 bases. CDR1 and CDR2 (germline): SGHTA, FQGTGA. The receptor was derived from a human donor with severe aplastic anemia or a healthy control (not recorded which). V is TRBV7-3 and J is TRBJ2-1; 9 nucleotides agree with TRBD2. Sequencing was performed on sorted CD4+, CD8+, or CD8+CD57+ T cells (not recorded which) from PBMCs. This CDR3 is CARSPSGVNEQFF. CDR3 sequence (DNA): TGTGCCAGAAGCCCTAGCGGGGTCAATGAGCAGTTCTTC.